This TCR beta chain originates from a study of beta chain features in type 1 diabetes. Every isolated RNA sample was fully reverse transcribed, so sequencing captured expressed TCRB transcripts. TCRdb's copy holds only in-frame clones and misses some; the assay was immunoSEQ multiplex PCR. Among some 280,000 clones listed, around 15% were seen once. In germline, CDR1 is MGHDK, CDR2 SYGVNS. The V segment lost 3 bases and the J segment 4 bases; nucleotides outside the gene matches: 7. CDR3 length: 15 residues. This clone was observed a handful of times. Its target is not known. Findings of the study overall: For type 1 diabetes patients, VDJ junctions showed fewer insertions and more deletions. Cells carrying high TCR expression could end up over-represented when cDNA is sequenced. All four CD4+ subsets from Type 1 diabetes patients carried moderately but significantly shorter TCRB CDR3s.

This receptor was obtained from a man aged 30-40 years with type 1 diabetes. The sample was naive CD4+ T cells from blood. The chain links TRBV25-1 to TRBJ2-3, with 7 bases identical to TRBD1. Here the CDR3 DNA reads TGTGCCAGCAGTGACCCGACAGGGCGAGCAGATACGCAGTATTTT. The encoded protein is CASSDPTGRADTQYF. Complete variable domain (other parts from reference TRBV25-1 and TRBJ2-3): EADIYQTPRYLVIGTGKKITLECSQTMGHDKMYWYQQDPGMELHLIHYSYGVNSTEKGDLSSESTVSRIRTEHFPLTLESARPSHTSQYLCASSDPTGRADTQYFGPGTRLTVL.